This TCR beta chain came from a study of T cell changes during pregnancy in multiple sclerosis. CDR3 length: 14 amino acids. V shed 2 bases and J shed 2 bases, with 10 bases lying between them. Germline CDR1 reads SGHNT; CDR2 reads YYREEE (reference sequence). Sequenced by immunoSEQ multiplex PCR; TCRdb stores in-frame clones only, minus some. Found here are tens of thousands of clones, around 93% of them singletons; the top ten hold 2.5%. The chain employs TRBV5-4 and TRBJ1-1, with D tentatively TRBD1 (5 bases). The sequencing used peripheral blood, collected in the third trimester of pregnancy. The receptor comes from a female donor with multiple sclerosis, enrolled in a pregnancy study. CDR3 coding DNA: TGTGCCAGCAGCTTTATGGGGGGAAACACTGAAGCTTTCTTT. As protein: CASSFMGGNTEAFF.